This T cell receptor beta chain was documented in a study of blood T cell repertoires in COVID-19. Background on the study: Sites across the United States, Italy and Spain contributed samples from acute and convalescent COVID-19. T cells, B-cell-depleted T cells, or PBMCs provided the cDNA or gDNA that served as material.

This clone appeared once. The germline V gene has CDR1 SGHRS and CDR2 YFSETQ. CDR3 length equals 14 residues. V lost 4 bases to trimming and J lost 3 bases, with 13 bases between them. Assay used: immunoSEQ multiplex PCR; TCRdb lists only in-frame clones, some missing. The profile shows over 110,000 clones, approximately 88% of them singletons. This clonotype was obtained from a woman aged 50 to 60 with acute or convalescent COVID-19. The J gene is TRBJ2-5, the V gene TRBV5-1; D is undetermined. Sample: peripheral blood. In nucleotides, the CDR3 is TGCGCCAGCAGCCAACGACTCGAAAAAGAGACCCAGTACTTC. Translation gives CASSQRLEKETQYF.